One and the same sample provided the 6 T cell receptor beta chains below, sequenced in a study of cytomegalovirus exposure and HLA in healthy donors. The PCR used 60 Vbeta and 13 Jbeta primers. Generated by immunoSEQ multiplex PCR, the TCRdb table keeps only in-frame clones and is missing some. The table has fewer than 250,000 clones, about four fifths seen once. Source material: PBMCs. Receptor source: a man between 18 and 35 years old in good health and CMV-seronegative.

As to this clone: The same CDR3 can be traced to other DNA sequences in this sample. V and J are TRBV7-3 and TRBJ2-6; the D is unclear. V was shortened by 2 bases and J by 0 bases, with 11 bases between the two germline ends. Per germline, CDR1 SGHTA and CDR2 FQGTGA. CDR3 size: 17 residues. Here the CDR3 reads CASSLQVHGSGANVLTF. DNA for the CDR3: TGTGCCAGCAGCTTACAGGTACATGGCTCTGGGGCCAACGTCCTGACTTTC.

The CDR3 bases are TGTGCCAGCAGCCAGACAGGGGCTGGAGAGACCCAGTACTTC. Translated: CASSQTGAGETQYF. The V gene is TRBV9, the J gene TRBJ2-5, with 8 bases matching TRBD1. The CDR3 length is 14 residues. From germline, CDR1 is SGDLS and CDR2 YYNGEE. Germline trimming cut 4 bases from V and 4 bases from J; bases unmatched to any gene: 6.

This chain joins TRBV9 and TRBJ1-2; 9 positions match TRBD1. V shed 4 bases, J shed 8 bases, and the junction held 15 bases outside the gene matches. The CDR3 extends over 16 amino acids. Germline values: CDR1 SGDLS, CDR2 YYNGEE. CDR3 sequence reads: CASSLPSNRGQQGYTF. Written as DNA, the CDR3 is TGTGCCAGCAGCCTCCCGAGTAACAGGGGGCAGCAAGGCTACACCTTC.

This sequence joins TRBV5-1 and TRBJ1-1; D remains unclear. CDR3 length: 13 residues. Germline-derived CDR1 and CDR2 are SGHRS and YFSETQ. V was clipped by 1 base and J by 2 bases, with 6 bases between them. The DNA of the CDR3 is TGCGCCAGCAGCTTGAACACAAACACTGAAGCTTTCTTT. This encodes CASSLNTNTEAFF.

This sequence joins TRBV29-1 and TRBJ2-5, with D possibly TRBD2 on 5 matching bases. The CDR3 runs 12 residues. The germline V gene has CDR1 SQVTM and CDR2 ANQGSEA. Trimming left V 7 bases short and J 5 bases short, with 14 bases between. CDR3 nucleotide sequence: TGCAGCGCTGACGGACTTGGGGAGACCCAGTACTTC. It encodes CSADGLGETQYF.

The chain uses TRBV21-1 and TRBJ2-1; the table calls TRBD1, which could not be checked here. TRBV21-1 is a recognized pseudogene. The CDR3 consists of 18 residues. The CDR3 here is CASSKRASGQGAWGEQFF. CDR3 nucleotide sequence: TGTGCCAGCAGCAAAAGGGCATCGGGACAGGGGGCTTGGGGTGAGCAGTTCTTC.